The 2 T cell receptor beta chains listed next were all sequenced from one sample in a study of cytomegalovirus exposure and HLA in healthy donors. The repertoire was sequenced with immunoSEQ multiplex PCR; TCRdb's copy has only in-frame clones and lacks some. The sample carries fewer than 250,000 clones, around 90% recorded once. Sequencing was carried out using PBMCs. Receptors originate from a woman between 18 and 30 years old in good health and CMV-seropositive.

The chain recombines TRBV11-2 with TRBJ2-3; 9 positions match TRBD2. This CDR3 comprises 15 residues. Germline V gives CDR1 SGHAT, CDR2 FQNNGV. Trimming cost V 1 base and J 1 base; bases outside gene matches: 0. CDR3 region: CASSLGTSGTDTQYF. Here the CDR3 DNA reads TGTGCCAGCAGCTTAGGGACTAGCGGCACAGATACGCAGTATTTT.

This chain uses TRBV27 with TRBJ2-7; 7 nucleotides line up with TRBD2. Unmatched junction bases numbered 15, after V lost 6 bases and J lost 4 bases. Germline assignment: CDR1 MNHEY and CDR2 SMNVEV (reference sequence). The CDR3 runs 16 residues. The CDR3 reads CASSPGLGGTIYEQYF. The CDR3 DNA reads as TGTGCCAGCAGCCCCGGACTAGGTGGGACCATTTACGAGCAGTACTTC.